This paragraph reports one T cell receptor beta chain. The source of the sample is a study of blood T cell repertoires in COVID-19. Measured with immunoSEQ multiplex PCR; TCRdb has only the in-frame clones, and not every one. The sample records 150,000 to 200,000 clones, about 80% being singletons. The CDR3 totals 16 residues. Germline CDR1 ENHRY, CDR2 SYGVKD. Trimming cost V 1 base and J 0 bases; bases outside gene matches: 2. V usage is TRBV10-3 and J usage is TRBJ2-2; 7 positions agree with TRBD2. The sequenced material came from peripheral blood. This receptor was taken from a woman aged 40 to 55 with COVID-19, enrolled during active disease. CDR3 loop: CAISELSGANTGELFF. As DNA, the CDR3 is TGTGCCATCAGTGAGTTAAGCGGGGCGAACACCGGGGAGCTGTTTTTT.